This TCR beta chain emerged from a study of blood T cell repertoires in COVID-19. Study as a whole: Italy, Spain and the United States were the sources of the convalescent and acute COVID-19 samples. T cells, B-cell-depleted T cells, or PBMCs supplied cDNA or gDNA.

Germline V gene data show CDR1 as SGHRS and CDR2 as YFSETQ. The CDR3 consists of 14 residues. V gave up 0 bases and J gave up 4 bases, with 8 bases separating them. How the authors handled the data: From reference gene primer amplification, estimates of nucleated cell counts were derived. TCRdb's copy holds only in-frame clones and misses some; the assay was immunoSEQ multiplex PCR. V and J calls and clone size come straight from that table; D and trimming were deduced from the DNA. The table lists around 150,000 clones, about three quarters of them singletons, with roughly 8.4% in the top ten. This clone showed up just a few times.

Input material: peripheral blood. The sequence derives from a man in his fifties or sixties with acute or convalescent COVID-19. V is TRBV5-1 and J is TRBJ1-3; D gene unclear. The CDR3 spells CASSLESGGNTIYF. CDR3 bases: TGCGCCAGCAGCTTGGAATCGGGAGGAAACACCATATATTTT.